These 8 T cell receptor beta chains share one sample of origin, sequenced in a study of cytomegalovirus exposure and HLA in healthy donors. Primers: 60 Vbeta forward and 13 Jbeta reverse. Clones were sequenced by immunoSEQ multiplex PCR, and TCRdb holds only the in-frame ones, with some missing. The sample shows approximately 160,000 clones, under 85% of them seen only once. Sequencing input: PBMCs. The receptors come from a man aged 45-65 years in good health and CMV-seropositive.

This chain links TRBV9 with TRBJ2-2; 9 positions agree with TRBD1. Germline CDR1 SGDLS, CDR2 YYNGEE. The CDR3 runs 16 residues. Trimming at V came to 3 bases and at J to 0 bases, leaving 3 bases not matched to a gene. The CDR3 sequence: CASSGRDRANTGELFF. The DNA of the CDR3 is TGTGCCAGCAGCGGACGGGACAGGGCGAACACCGGGGAGCTGTTTTTT. Drawing the rest from reference TRBV9 and TRBJ2-2, the complete variable domain is DSGVTQTPKHLITATGQRVTLRCSPRSGDLSVYWYQQSLDQGLQFLIQYYNGEERAKGNILERFSAQQFPDLHSELNLSSLELGDSALYFCASSGRDRANTGELFFGEGSRLTVL.

This rearrangement joins TRBV13 to TRBJ2-3; 15 bases map to TRBD2. V shed 5 bases, J shed 10 bases, and the junction held 4 bases outside the gene matches. Germline values: CDR1 PRHDT, CDR2 FYEKMQ (reference sequence). The CDR3 spans 14 residues. The CDR3 protein is CASSTRTSGGAQYF. The DNA of the CDR3 is TGTGCCAGCAGCACTAGGACTAGCGGGGGGGCGCAGTATTTT.

The chain recombines TRBV15 with TRBJ1-2, with D unresolved. The V and J ends lost 0 bases and 11 bases respectively, with 13 bases between them. In germline, CDR1 is LNHNV, CDR2 YYDKDF (reference sequence). The CDR3 totals 13 residues. DNA of the CDR3: TGTGCCACCAGCAGAGATCGAACGGCGGATTACACCTTC. It codes for CATSRDRTADYTF.

This clone was seen a few times. The CDR3 loop is CASSFRDREQYF. The CDR3 nucleotides are TGTGCCAGCAGCTTCCGGGATCGCGAGCAGTACTTC. This sequence joins TRBV7-9 and TRBJ2-7, with a possible D match to TRBD2 (5 bases). The CDR3 is 12 amino acids. With 3 bases removed from V and 6 bases from J, the gap between germline ends came to 9 bases. Germline CDR1 SEHNR, CDR2 FQNEAQ (reference sequence).

J is TRBJ1-1 and V is TRBV30; 10 bases are shared with TRBD1. Germline CDR1 and CDR2: GTSNPN and SVGIG (reference sequence). The CDR3 contains 15 residues. Trimming took 2 bases from V and 5 from J; bases not matched to a gene: 8. CDR3 protein: CAWSPDRGRETEAFF. The DNA for the CDR3 is TGTGCCTGGAGTCCAGACAGGGGGCGCGAAACTGAAGCTTTCTTT.

This rearrangement joins TRBV19 to TRBJ2-1, with 9 bases that match TRBD1. V trimming: 7 bases; J trimming: 0 bases; junction bases outside the gene matches: 4. Per the germline V gene, CDR1 is LNHDA and CDR2 is SQIVND (reference sequence). The CDR3 spans 15 residues. CDR3 coding DNA: TGTGCCAGTAAGCCGGACAGGGGCTCCTACAATGAGCAGTTCTTC. Translation: CASKPDRGSYNEQFF.

The genes are TRBV7-9 and TRBJ1-3; D not certain. CDR3 size: 15 residues. Germline V gene lookup returns CDR1 SEHNR and CDR2 FQNEAQ (reference sequence). V dropped 2 bases and J dropped 0 bases, with 8 bases sitting between them. The CDR3 here is CASSLKYISGNTIYF. The CDR3 DNA sequence: TGTGCCAGCAGCTTAAAATATATCTCTGGAAACACCATATATTTT.

The rearrangement uses TRBV4-2 and TRBJ2-1; TRBD2 aligns across 7 bases. The ends lost 0 bases at V and 0 bases at J; junction bases unmatched: 2. The CDR3 runs 16 residues. Germline lookup yields CDR1 LGHNA and CDR2 YNFKEQ. CDR3 residues: CASSQDGGTSYNEQFF. The CDR3 nucleotides read TGTGCCAGCAGCCAAGACGGGGGGACCTCCTACAATGAGCAGTTCTTC.